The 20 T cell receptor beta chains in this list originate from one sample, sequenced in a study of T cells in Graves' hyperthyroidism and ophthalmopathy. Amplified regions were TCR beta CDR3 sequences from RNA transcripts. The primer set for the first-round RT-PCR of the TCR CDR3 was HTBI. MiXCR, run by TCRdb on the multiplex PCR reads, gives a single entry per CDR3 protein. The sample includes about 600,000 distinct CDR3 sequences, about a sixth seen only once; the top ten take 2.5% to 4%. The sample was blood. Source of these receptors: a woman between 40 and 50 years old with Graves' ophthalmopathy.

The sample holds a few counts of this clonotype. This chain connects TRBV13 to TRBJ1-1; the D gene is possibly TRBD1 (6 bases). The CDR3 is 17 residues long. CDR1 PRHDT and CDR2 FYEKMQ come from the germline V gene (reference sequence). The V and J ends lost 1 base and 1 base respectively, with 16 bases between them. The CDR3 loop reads CASSLADRRGGNTEAFF. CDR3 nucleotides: TGTGCCAGCAGCTTAGCCGACCGGAGGGGGGGGAACACTGAAGCTTTCTTT.

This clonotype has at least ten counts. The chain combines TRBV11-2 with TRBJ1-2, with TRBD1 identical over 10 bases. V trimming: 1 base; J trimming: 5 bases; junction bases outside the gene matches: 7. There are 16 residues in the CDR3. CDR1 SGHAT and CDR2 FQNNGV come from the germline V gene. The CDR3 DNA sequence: TGTGCCAGCAGCTTAGTGGGGACAGGGGATCGGTATGGCTACACCTTC. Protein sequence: CASSLVGTGDRYGYTF.

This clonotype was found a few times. The DNA for the CDR3 is TGTGCCAGCAGTTCTAGCGTTTCCGGCGAGCAGTACTTC. It codes for CASSSSVSGEQYF. This chain uses TRBV6-5 with TRBJ2-7, with TRBD2 as a possible D gene (6 bases). With 4 bases removed from V and 6 bases from J, the gap between germline ends came to 13 bases. Germline CDR1 is MNHEY and CDR2 is SVGAGI. This CDR3 is 13 amino acids long.

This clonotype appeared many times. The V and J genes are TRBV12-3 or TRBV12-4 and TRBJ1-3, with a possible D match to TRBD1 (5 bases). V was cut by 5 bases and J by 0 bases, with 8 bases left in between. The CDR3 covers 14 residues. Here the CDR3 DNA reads TGTGCCAGCAGTCCGACAGTCTCTGGAAACACCATATATTTT. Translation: CASSPTVSGNTIYF.

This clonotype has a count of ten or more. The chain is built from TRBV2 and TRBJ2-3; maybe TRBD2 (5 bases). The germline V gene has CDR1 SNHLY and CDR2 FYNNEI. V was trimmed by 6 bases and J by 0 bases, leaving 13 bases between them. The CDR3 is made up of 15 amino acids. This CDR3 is CASRRVRSSTDTQYF. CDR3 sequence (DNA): TGTGCCAGCAGGAGGGTCCGGTCCAGCACAGATACGCAGTATTTT.

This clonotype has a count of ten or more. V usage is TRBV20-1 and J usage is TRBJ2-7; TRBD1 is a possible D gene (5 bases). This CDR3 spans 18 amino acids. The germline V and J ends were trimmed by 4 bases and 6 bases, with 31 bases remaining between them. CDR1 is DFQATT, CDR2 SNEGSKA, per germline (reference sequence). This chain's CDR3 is CSAKSGSGLPVGASEQYF. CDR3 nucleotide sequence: TGCAGTGCTAAATCGGGTTCTGGCCTCCCAGTTGGGGCCTCCGAGCAGTACTTC.

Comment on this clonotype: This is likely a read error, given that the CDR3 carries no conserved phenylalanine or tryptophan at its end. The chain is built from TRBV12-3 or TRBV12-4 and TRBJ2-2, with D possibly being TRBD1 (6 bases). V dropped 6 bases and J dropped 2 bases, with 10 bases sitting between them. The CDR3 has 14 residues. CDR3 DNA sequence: TGTGCCAGCAGGGGACAAGCCAACACCGGGGAGCTGTTTTGT. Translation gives CASRGQANTGELFC.

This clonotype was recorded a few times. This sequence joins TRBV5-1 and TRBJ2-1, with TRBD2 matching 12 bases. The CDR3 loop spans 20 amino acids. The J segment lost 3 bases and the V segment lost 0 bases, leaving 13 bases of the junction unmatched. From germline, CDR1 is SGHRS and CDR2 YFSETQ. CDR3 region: CASSLGASGRARSSYNEQFF. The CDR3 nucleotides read TGCGCCAGCAGCTTGGGGGCTAGCGGGAGGGCCAGGTCCAGCTACAATGAGCAGTTCTTC.

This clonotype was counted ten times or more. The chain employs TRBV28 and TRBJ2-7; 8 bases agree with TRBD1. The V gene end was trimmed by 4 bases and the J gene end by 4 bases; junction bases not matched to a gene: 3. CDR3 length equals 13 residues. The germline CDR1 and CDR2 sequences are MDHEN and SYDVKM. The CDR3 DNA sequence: TGTGCCAGCAGTTCAGGGGGCAGGTACGAGCAGTACTTC. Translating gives CASSSGGRYEQYF.

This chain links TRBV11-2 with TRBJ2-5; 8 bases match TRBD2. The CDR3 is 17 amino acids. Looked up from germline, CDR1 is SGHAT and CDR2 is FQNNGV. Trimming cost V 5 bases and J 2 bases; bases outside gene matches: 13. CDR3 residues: CASSRNSPGGSQETQYF. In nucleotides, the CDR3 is TGTGCCAGCAGCCGCAATAGTCCGGGGGGGAGTCAAGAGACCCAGTACTTC.

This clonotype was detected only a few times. CDR3 region: CASTLEEMGIQYF. CDR3 coding DNA: TGTGCCAGCACACTAGAAGAAATGGGCATTCAGTACTTC. This rearrangement joins TRBV2 to TRBJ2-4; possible D gene TRBD2, 5 bases. V was cut by 7 bases and J by 9 bases, with 16 bases left in between. The CDR3 is made up of 13 amino acids. The germline V gene has CDR1 SNHLY and CDR2 FYNNEI.

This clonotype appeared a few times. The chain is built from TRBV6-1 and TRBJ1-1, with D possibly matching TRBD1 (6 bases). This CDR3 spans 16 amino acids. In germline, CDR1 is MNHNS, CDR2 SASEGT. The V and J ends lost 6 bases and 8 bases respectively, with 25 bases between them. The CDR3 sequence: CASRSTYRAVFEEAFF. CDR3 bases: TGTGCCAGCAGATCGACGTACAGGGCGGTTTTTGAGGAAGCTTTCTTT.

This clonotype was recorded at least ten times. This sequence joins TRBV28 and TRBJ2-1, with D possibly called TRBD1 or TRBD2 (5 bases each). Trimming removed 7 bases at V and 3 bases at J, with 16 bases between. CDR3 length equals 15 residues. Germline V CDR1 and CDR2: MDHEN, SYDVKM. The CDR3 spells CASNGGGAVYNEQFF. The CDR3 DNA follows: TGTGCCAGCAATGGTGGGGGAGCTGTCTACAATGAGCAGTTCTTC.

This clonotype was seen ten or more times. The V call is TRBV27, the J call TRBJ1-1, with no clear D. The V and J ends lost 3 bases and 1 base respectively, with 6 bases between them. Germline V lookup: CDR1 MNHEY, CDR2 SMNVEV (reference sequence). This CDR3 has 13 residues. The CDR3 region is CASSFTSNTEAFF. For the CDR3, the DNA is TGTGCCAGCAGTTTTACCTCGAACACTGAAGCTTTCTTT.

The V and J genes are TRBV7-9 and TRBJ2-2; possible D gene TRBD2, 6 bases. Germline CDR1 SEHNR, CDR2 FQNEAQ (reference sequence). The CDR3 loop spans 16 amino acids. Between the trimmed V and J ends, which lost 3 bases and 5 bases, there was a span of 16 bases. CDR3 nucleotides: TGTGCCAGCAGCTTTATCCGGGAGAGAGGAACCGGGGAGCTGTTTTTT. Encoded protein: CASSFIRERGTGELFF.

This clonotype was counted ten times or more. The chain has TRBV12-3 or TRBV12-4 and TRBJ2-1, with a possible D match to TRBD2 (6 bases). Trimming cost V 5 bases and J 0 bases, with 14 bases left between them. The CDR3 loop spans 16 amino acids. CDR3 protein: CASSLLGLRSYNEQFF. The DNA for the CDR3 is TGTGCCAGCAGTCTCTTGGGACTTCGCTCCTACAATGAGCAGTTCTTC.

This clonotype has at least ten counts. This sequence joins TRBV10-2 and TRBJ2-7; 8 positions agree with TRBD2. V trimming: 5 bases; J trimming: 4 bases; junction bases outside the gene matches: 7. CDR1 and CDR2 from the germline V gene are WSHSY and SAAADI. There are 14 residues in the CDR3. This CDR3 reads CASSTSGGPYEQYF. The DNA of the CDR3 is TGCGCCAGCAGTACTAGCGGTGGTCCTTACGAGCAGTACTTC.

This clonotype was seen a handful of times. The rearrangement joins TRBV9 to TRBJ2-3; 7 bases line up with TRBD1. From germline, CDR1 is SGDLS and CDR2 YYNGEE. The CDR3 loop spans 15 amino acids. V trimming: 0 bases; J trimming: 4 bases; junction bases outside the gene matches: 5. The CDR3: CASSVVEGASDTQYF. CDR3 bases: TGTGCCAGCAGCGTAGTTGAGGGGGCCTCAGATACGCAGTATTTT.

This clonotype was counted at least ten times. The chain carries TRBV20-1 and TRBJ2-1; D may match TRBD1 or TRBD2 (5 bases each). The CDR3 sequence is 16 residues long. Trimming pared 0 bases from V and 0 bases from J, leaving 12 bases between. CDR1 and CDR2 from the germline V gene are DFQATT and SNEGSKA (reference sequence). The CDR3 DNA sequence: TGCAGTGCTAGAGATTTCGAGGGGTTCTCCTACAATGAGCAGTTCTTC. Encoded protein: CSARDFEGFSYNEQFF.

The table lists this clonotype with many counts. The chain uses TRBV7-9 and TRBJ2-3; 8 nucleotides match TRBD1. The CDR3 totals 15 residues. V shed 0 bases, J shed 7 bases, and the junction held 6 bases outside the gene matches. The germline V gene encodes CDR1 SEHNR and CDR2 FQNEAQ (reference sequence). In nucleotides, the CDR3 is TGTGCCAGCAGCTTAGCCCAGGGGGCATGGAATACGCAGTATTTT. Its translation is CASSLAQGAWNTQYF.